The 5 T cell receptor beta chains below come from one sample, sequenced in a study of blood T cell repertoires in COVID-19. The assay was immunoSEQ multiplex PCR, and TCRdb's table has in-frame clones only and misses some. The sample gives approximately 230,000 clones, 87% of which show up once; around 3% is in the top ten. The material sequenced was peripheral blood. These receptors were taken from a man between 18 and 35 years old with active or convalescent COVID-19.

The chain joins TRBV7-3 to TRBJ2-2; 7 bases are shared with TRBD2. The CDR3 sequence is 17 residues long. The germline V gene has CDR1 SGHTA and CDR2 FQGTGA. V lost 5 bases to trimming and J lost 5 bases; unmatched junction nucleotides: 14. CDR3 sequence (DNA): TGTGCCAGCAGCCAGCGTCGGGCGGGGGTTGAGACCGGGGAGCTGTTTTTT. This encodes CASSQRRAGVETGELFF.

This clone was seen once. This chain connects TRBV5-8 to TRBJ2-7; D remains unclear. Trimming shortened V by 1 base and J by 3 bases, and 11 bases separated the two germline ends. This CDR3 has 14 amino acids. The germline gives CDR1 SGHTS, CDR2 YDEGEE. This CDR3 is CASSLLPPYYEQYF. The CDR3 nucleotides are TGTGCCAGCAGCTTGTTGCCCCCCTACTACGAGCAGTACTTC.

The chain uses TRBV7-2 and TRBJ1-1, with 10 bases that match TRBD1. Germline V CDR1 and CDR2: SGHTA, FQGNSA. After removal of 1 base from V and 5 bases from J, the junction contained 4 bases not matched to a gene. This CDR3 is built from 15 residues. In DNA form, the CDR3 reads TGTGCCAGCAGCTTAGAGACAGGGGGCGATACTGAAGCTTTCTTT. Translating it yields CASSLETGGDTEAFF. Full variable domain (remainder filled in from reference TRBV7-2 and TRBJ1-1): GAGVSQSPSNKVTEKGKDVELRCDPISGHTALYWYRQSLGQGLEFLIYFQGNSAPDKSGLPSDRFSAERTGGSVSTLTIQRTQQEDSAVYLCASSLETGGDTEAFFGQGTRLTVV.

The rearrangement links TRBV9 to TRBJ2-3; D is possibly TRBD2 (5 bases). V lost 4 bases and J lost 2, with 20 bases in between. Germline V lookup: CDR1 SGDLS, CDR2 YYNGEE. CDR3 length: 17 amino acids. The CDR3 is CASSLPRAQTITDTQYF. DNA for the CDR3: TGTGCCAGCAGCCTCCCGCGGGCACAGACAATCACAGATACGCAGTATTTT. Drawing the rest from reference TRBV9 and TRBJ2-3, the complete variable domain is DSGVTQTPKHLITATGQRVTLRCSPRSGDLSVYWYQQSLDQGLQFLIQYYNGEERAKGNILERFSAQQFPDLHSELNLSSLELGDSALYFCASSLPRAQTITDTQYFGPGTRLTVL.

The V call is TRBV11-1, the J call TRBJ1-3; D unclear. This CDR3 spans 13 amino acids. Germline V gene data show CDR1 as SGHAT and CDR2 as FQDESV (reference sequence). The V end lost 2 bases, the J end lost 8 bases, and 10 bases lay between the germline ends. CDR3 region: CASSLNRGDTIYF. CDR3 in DNA: TGTGCCAGCAGCTTAAATCGGGGAGACACCATATATTTT.